The next 10 T cell receptor beta chains were all read from a single sample in a study of T cell clonality in common variable immunodeficiency. Their cognate antigens are unknown. Study-wide points: Common variable immunodeficiency TCR beta sequences reportedly had fewer deletions and N-nucleotide insertions.

Sequenced by immunoSEQ multiplex PCR; TCRdb stores in-frame clones only, minus some. The repertoire table contains roughly 15,000 clones. Sample: peripheral blood mononuclear cells. The receptor source for this set is a human donor with common variable immunodeficiency.

Remarks on this clone: The missing CDR3 end, 3 residues past where the read stops, is filled in from the germline J gene. The V call is TRBV7-2, the J call TRBJ1-2; unclear D gene. Germline CDR1 is SGHTA and CDR2 is FQGNSA. Trimming removed 5 bases at V and 4 bases at J, with 11 bases between. CDR3 length equals 13 residues. The sequenced part of the CDR3 DNA is TGTGCCAGCAGCCCAAGGGTGACCTATGGC. Translation: CASSPRVTYG. The whole CDR3 is CASSPRVTYGYTF.

Note on this clone: The read falls 3 residues short of the CDR3 end, and the missing part is taken from the germline J gene. V usage is TRBV5-1 and J usage is TRBJ2-4; 7 positions agree with TRBD1. The CDR3 extends over 16 amino acids. Germline assignment: CDR1 SGHRS and CDR2 YFSETQ. The ends lost 4 bases at V and 0 bases at J; junction bases unmatched: 7. The DNA read from the CDR3 is TGCGCCAGCAGCACAGGGACAGCTCTAGCCAAAAACATT. Translation gives CASSTGTALAKNI. The full CDR3 protein reads CASSTGTALAKNIQYF.

In the case of this clone: The read falls 3 residues short of the CDR3 end, and the missing part is taken from the germline J gene. The chain uses TRBV6-1 and TRBJ2-1; maybe TRBD2 (6 bases). The CDR3 is 15 residues long. V was clipped by 4 bases and J by 4 bases, with 14 bases between them. Germline V gene sequence: CDR1 MNHNS, CDR2 SASEGT. CDR3 amino acids: CASSGGDRGYNEQFF. The sequenced part of the CDR3 DNA is TGTGCCAGCAGTGGGGGGGATAGGGGATACAATGAG.

Points on this clone: The read is 3 residues too short to cover the CDR3 end, so that end is filled in from the germline J gene. The rearrangement uses TRBV29-1 and TRBJ2-1, with 8 nucleotides matching TRBD1. Trimming at V came to 7 bases and at J to 9 bases, leaving 8 bases not matched to a gene. The CDR3 spans 12 residues. Germline V gene sequence: CDR1 SQVTM, CDR2 ANQGSEA. The sequenced part of the CDR3 DNA is TGCAGCGCCCAAGCAGGGGGCAGTGAG. Its protein is CSAQAGGSE. The entire CDR3 reads CSAQAGGSEQFF.

A remark on this clone: The CDR3 extends 3 residues past the end of the read, so its final part is completed from the germline J gene. The chain is built from TRBV14 and TRBJ2-2; 9 nucleotides agree with TRBD1. The CDR3 covers 16 residues. The germline V gene has CDR1 SGHDN and CDR2 FVKESK. The V and J ends lost 5 bases and 0 bases, in that order; junction bases with no gene match: 4. The CDR3 bases that were read are TGTGCCAGCAGCGACTGGACAGGGGCGAACACCGGGGAG. Its protein is CASSDWTGANTGE. Given in full, the CDR3 is CASSDWTGANTGELFF. Full variable domain (missing parts from reference TRBV14 and TRBJ2-2): EAGVTQFPSHSVIEKGQTVTLRCDPISGHDNLYWYRRVMGKEIKFLLHFVKESKQDESGMPNNRFLAERTGGTYSTLKVQPAELEDSGVYFCASSDWTGANTGELFFGEGSRLTVL.

As concerns this clone: The read falls 3 residues short of the CDR3 end, and the missing part is taken from the germline J gene. The rearrangement uses TRBV2 and TRBJ1-4; D might be TRBD1 (6 bases). The CDR3 has 17 residues. CDR1 is SNHLY, CDR2 FYNNEI, per germline. Trimming removed 3 bases at V and 1 base at J, with 15 bases between. The sequenced part of the CDR3 DNA is TGTGCCAGCAGTGACTTTACGAGGACAGAAACTAATGAAAAA. Translating gives CASSDFTRTETNEK. The whole CDR3 protein reads CASSDFTRTETNEKLFF.

Judged by frequency, this clone is medium-sized (0.01 to 0.1%). Read coverage stops 3 residues before the CDR3 terminus; the germline J gene supplies the remainder. The chain carries TRBV7-8 and TRBJ1-3; a possible D gene is TRBD1 (5 bases). The CDR3 totals 14 residues. Germline CDR1 is SGHVS and CDR2 is FQNEAQ. Trimming removed 5 bases at V and 3 bases at J, with 11 bases between. CDR3 DNA, as far as it was read: TGTGCCAGCAGCCTCCGACAGAGTGGAAACACC. Residues: CASSLRQSGNT. The complete CDR3 sequence is CASSLRQSGNTIYF.

A word on this clone: The observed sequence ends 3 residues before the CDR3 terminus, with the missing tail filled in from the germline J gene. Other DNA sequences in the same sample also yield this CDR3. V gene TRBV2 combines with J gene TRBJ2-1; D is uncertain. Between the trimmed V and J ends, which lost 7 bases and 5 bases, there was a span of 6 bases. This CDR3 is built from 11 residues. Germline-derived CDR1 and CDR2 are SNHLY and FYNNEI. The sequenced CDR3 bases are TGTGCCAGCACTAGAAACAATGAG. It yields the protein CASTRNNE. The full-length CDR3 reads as CASTRNNEQFF.

Details on this clone: The read halts 3 residues ahead of the CDR3 end, with the missing end drawn from the germline J gene. V usage is TRBV18 and J usage is TRBJ1-5; D is undetermined. V lost 1 base and J lost 0, with 13 bases in between. This CDR3 has 17 residues. Germline CDR1 KGHSH, CDR2 LQKENI. The sequenced CDR3 bases are TGTGCCAGCTCACCACGGGCAGACACATATAGCAATCAGCCC. Amino acid sequence: CASSPRADTYSNQP. The whole CDR3 reads CASSPRADTYSNQPQHF. The whole variable domain, remainder taken from reference TRBV18 and TRBJ1-5, is NAGVMQNPRHLVRRRGQEARLRCSPMKGHSHVYWYRQLPEEGLKFMVYLQKENIIDESGMPKERFSAEFPKEGPSILRIQQVVRGDSAAYFCASSPRADTYSNQPQHFGDGTRLSIL.

As for this clone: The read is 3 residues too short to cover the CDR3 end, so that end is filled in from the germline J gene. The chain recombines TRBV20-1 with TRBJ2-3, with 14 bases that match TRBD2. The CDR3 length is 15 residues. The J segment lost 3 bases and the V segment lost 3 bases, leaving 2 bases of the junction unmatched. Germline values: CDR1 DFQATT, CDR2 SNEGSKA (reference sequence). The covered CDR3 bases are TGCAGTGCTAGCGGGACTAGCGGGAGTACAGATACG. Protein product: CSASGTSGSTDT. The whole CDR3 region reads CSASGTSGSTDTQYF.